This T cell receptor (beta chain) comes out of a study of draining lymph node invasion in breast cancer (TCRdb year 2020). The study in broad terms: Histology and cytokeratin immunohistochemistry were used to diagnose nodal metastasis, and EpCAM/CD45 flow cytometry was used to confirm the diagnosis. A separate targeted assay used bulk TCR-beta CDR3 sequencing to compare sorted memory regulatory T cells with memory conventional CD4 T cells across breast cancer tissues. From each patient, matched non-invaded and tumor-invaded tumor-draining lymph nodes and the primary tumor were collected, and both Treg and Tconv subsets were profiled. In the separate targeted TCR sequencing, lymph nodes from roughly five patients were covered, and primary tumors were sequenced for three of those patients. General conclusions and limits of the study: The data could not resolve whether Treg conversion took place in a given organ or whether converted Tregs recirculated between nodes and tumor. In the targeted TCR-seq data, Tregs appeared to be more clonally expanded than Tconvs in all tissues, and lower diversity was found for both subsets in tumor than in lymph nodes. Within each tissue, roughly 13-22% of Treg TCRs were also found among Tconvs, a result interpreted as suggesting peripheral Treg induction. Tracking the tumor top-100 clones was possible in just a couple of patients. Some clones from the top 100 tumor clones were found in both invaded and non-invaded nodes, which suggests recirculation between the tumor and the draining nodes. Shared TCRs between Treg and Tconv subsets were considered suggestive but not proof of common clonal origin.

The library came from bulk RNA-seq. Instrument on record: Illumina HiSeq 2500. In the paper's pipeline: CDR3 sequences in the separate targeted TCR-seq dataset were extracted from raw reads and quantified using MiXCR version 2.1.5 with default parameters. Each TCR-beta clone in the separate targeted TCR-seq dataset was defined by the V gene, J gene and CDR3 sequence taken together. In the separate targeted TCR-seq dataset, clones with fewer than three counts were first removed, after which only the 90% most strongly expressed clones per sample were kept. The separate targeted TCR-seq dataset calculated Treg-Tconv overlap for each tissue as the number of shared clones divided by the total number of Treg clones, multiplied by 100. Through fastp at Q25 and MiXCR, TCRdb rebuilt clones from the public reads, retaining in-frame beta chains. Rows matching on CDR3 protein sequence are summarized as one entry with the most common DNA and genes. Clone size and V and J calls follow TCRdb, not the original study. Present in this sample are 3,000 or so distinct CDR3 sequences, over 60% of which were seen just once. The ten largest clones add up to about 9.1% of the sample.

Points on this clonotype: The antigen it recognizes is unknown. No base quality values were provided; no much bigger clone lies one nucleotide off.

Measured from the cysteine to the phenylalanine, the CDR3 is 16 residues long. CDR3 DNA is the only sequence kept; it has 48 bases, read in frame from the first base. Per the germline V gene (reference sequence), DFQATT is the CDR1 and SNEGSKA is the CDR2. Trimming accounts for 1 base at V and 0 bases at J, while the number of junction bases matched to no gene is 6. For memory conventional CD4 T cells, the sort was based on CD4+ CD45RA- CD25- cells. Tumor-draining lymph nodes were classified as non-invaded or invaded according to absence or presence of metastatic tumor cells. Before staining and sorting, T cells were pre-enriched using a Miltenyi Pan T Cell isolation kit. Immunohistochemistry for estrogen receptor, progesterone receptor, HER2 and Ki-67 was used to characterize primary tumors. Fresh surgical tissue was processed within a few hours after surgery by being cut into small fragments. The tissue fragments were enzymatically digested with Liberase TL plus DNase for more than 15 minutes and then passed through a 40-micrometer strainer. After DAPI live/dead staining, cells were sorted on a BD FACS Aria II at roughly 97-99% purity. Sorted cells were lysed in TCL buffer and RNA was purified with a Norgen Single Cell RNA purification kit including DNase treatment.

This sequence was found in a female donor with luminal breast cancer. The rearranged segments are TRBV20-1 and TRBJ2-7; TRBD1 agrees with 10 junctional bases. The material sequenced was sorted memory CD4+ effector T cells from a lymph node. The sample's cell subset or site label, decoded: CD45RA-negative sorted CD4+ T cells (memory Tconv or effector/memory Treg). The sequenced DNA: TGCAGTGCTAGAGCTGACAGGGGGCGAATCTCCTACGAGCAGTACTTC. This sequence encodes CSARADRGRISYEQYF.